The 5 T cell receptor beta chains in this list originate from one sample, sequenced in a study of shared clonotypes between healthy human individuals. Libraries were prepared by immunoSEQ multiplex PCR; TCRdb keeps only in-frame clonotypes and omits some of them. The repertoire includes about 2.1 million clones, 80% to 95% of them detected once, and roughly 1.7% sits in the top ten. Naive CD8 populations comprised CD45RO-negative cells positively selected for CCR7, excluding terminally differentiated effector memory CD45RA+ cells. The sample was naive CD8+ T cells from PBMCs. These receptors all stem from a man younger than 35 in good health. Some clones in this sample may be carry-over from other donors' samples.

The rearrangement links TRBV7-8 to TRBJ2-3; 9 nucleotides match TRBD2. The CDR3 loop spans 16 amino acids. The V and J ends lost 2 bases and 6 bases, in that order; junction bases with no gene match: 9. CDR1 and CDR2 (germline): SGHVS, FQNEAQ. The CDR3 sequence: CASSLRREGLWDTQYF. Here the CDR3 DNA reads TGTGCCAGCAGCTTAAGGCGGGAGGGCCTTTGGGATACGCAGTATTTT. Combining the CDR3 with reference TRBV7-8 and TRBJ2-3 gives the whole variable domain GAGVSQSPRYKVAKRGQDVALRCDPISGHVSLFWYQQALGQGPEFLTYFQNEAQLDKSGLPSDRFFAERPEGSVSTLKIQRTQQEDSAVYLCASSLRREGLWDTQYFGPGTRLTVL.

The CDR3 region has the DNA TGTGCCTGGAGTGGGACCGGGAGGCAGGTTACGCAGTATTTT. Translation: CAWSGTGRQVTQYF. V usage is TRBV30 and J usage is TRBJ2-3, with 7 bases matching TRBD2. The CDR3 loop spans 14 amino acids. CDR1 and CDR2 from the germline V gene are GTSNPN and SVGIG (reference sequence). Losses at the gene ends were 1 base for V and 8 bases for J; bases not matched to a gene: 9.

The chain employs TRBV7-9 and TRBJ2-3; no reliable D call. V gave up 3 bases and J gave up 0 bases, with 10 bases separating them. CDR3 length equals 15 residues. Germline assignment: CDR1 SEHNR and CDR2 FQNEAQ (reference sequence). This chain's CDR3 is CASSLSILSTDTQYF. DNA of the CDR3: TGTGCCAGCAGCTTGTCTATACTAAGCACAGATACGCAGTATTTT.

The CDR3 nucleotides read TGTGCCAGCAGTCCCCGGGACAGGGAAACCTACGAGCAGTACTTC. Its translation is CASSPRDRETYEQYF. The chain carries TRBV28 and TRBJ2-7, with 9 bases aligning to TRBD1. Trimming at V came to 5 bases and at J to 2 bases, leaving 7 bases not matched to a gene. The CDR3 runs 15 residues. Germline V gene sequence: CDR1 MDHEN, CDR2 SYDVKM.

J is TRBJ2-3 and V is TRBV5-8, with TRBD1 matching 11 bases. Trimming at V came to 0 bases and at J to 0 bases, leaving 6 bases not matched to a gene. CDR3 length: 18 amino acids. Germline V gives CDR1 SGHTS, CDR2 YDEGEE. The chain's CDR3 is CASSLAYRDRGSTDTQYF. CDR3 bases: TGTGCCAGCAGCTTGGCATACCGGGACAGGGGGAGCACAGATACGCAGTATTTT. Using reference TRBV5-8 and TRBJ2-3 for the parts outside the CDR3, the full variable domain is EAGVTQSPTHLIKTRGQQATLRCSPISGHTSVYWYQQALGLGLQFLLWYDEGEERNRGNFPPRFSGRQFPNYSSELNVNALELEDSALYLCASSLAYRDRGSTDTQYFGPGTRLTVL.